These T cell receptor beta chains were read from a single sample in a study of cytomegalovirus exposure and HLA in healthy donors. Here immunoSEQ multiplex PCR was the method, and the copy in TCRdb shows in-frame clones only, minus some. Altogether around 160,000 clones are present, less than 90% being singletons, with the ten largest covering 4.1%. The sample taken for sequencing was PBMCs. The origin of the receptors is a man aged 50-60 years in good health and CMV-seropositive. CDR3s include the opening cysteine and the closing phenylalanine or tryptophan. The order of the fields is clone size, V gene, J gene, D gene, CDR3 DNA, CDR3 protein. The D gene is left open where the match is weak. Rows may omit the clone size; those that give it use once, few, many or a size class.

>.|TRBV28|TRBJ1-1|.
TGTGCCAGCAGTCCTTCGAGGGGAGCGGGGGGCACTGAAGCTTTCTTT
CASSPSRGAGGTEAFF
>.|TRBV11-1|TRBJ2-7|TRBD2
TGTGCCAGCAGCTTAGCTGGACTAGCGTCAACCTACGAGCAGTACTTC
CASSLAGLASTYEQYF
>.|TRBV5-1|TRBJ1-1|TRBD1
TGCGCCAGCAGCTTGGGGGGGGGACAGGGTAACACTGAAGCTTTCTTT
CASSLGGGQGNTEAFF
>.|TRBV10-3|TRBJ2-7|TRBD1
TGTGCCATCAGTGAGACAGGGGGCGAGCAGTACTTC
CAISETGGEQYF
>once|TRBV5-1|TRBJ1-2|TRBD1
TGCGCCAGCAGTCCAGGACAGGGGGGGGATGGCTACACCTTC
CASSPGQGGDGYTF
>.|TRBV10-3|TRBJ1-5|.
TGTGCCATCAGTGATGATATCAGGGGCAGACAGCCCCAGCATTTT
CAISDDIRGRQPQHF
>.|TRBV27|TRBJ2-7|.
TGTGCCAGCAGTTTCCTTGCCTACGAGCAGTACTTC
CASSFLAYEQYF
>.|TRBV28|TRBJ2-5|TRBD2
TGTGCCAGCAGCTTAGCGGGGAGACAAGAGACCCAGTACTTC
CASSLAGRQETQYF
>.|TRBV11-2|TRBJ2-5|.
TGTGCCAGCAGCTTAGGGGAGGTAGAGACCCAGTACTTC
CASSLGEVETQYF
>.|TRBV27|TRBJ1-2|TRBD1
TGTGCCAGCAGTCTACTCGCCGGGACAGGGGTTGGCTACACCTTC
CASSLLAGTGVGYTF
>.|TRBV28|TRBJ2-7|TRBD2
TGTGCCAGCGGACCCGGACTAGCGCCCTACGAGCAGTACTTC
CASGPGLAPYEQYF
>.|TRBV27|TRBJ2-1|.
TGTGCCAGCAGTTTAGACGAGGCATCCTACAATGAGCAGTTCTTC
CASSLDEASYNEQFF
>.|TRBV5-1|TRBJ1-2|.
TGCGCCAGCAGCTTGACCCGACAGGCCGGCTATGGCTACACCTTC
CASSLTRQAGYGYTF
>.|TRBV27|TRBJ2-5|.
TGTGCCAGCAGTTTGAACAGGGTCGAGACCCAGTACTTC
CASSLNRVETQYF
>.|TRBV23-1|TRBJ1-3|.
TGCGCCAGCAGTCACCCAGGGAAGAACAGGGCTGGAAACACCATATATTTT
CASSHPGKNRAGNTIYF
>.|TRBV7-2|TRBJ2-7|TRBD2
TGTGCCAGCAGCTACACTAGCGGTAGCTCCTACGAGCAGTACTTC
CASSYTSGSSYEQYF
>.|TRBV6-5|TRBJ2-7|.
TGTGCCAGCACAGGACAGTCCTACGAGCAGTACTTC
CASTGQSYEQYF
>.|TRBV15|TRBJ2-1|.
TGTGCCACCAGCGAACGGGTTAGCTCCTACAATGAGCAGTTCTTC
CATSERVSSYNEQFF
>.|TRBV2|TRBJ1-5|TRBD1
TGTGCCAGCGAACGGGAAAGGGGGCTTAGCAATCAGCCCCAGCATTTT
CASERERGLSNQPQHF
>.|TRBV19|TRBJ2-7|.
TGTGCCAGTAGTATAGATCCAGACCCTCCTAGACAGCAGTACTTC
CASSIDPDPPRQQYF
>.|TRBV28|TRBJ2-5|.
TGTGCCAGCAGTTTACGGGTGGGTGAGACCCAGTACTTC
CASSLRVGETQYF
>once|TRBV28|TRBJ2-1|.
TGTGCCAGCCGAGAGGGCAGCAATGAGCAGTTCTTC
CASREGSNEQFF
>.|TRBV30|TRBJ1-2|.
TGTGCCTGGACTAGGTGGGACTATGGCTACACCTTC
CAWTRWDYGYTF
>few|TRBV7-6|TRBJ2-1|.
TGTGCCAGCAGTAGCGGTCGGGAGCAGTTCTTC
CASSSGREQFF
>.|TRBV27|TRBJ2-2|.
TGTGCCAGCAGTTCCCCAGGGGAGAGCACCGGGGAGCTGTTTTTT
CASSSPGESTGELFF
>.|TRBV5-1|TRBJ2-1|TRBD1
TGCGCCAGCAGAGATAGGACAGGGGGTTACAATGAGCAGTTCTTC
CASRDRTGGYNEQFF
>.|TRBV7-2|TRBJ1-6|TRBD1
TGTGCCAGCACTCCGGGACAGGGGAATTCACCCCTCCACTTT
CASTPGQGNSPLHF
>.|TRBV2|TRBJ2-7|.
TGTGCCAGCAGTGAGAGCCAGGGGTGGTACTTC
CASSESQGWYF
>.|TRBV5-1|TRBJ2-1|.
TGCGCCAGCAGCTCCGGGACAGGGGCTGGGGTGGGCGGGAGGGCCTTTGACAATGAGCAGTTCTTC
CASSSGTGAGVGGRAFDNEQFF
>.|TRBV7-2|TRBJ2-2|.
TGTGCCAGCAGCTCGGCTCTAGCGTCCGGGGAGCTGTTTTTT
CASSSALASGELFF
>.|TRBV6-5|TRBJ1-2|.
TGTGCCAGCAGTTACGACCCAAATAGGGAGGGCTACACCTTC
CASSYDPNREGYTF
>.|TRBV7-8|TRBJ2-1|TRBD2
TGTGCCAGCAGCTTCCGGTTGGGGGGGGAGCAGTTCTTC
CASSFRLGGEQFF
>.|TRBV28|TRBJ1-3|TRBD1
TGTGCCAGCAGTTTATGGAGGGACAGGGTCTCTGGAAACACCATATATTTT
CASSLWRDRVSGNTIYF
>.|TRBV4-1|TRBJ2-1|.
TGCGCCAGCAGCCAAGGTGGCAAACCTTACAATGAGCAGTTCTTC
CASSQGGKPYNEQFF
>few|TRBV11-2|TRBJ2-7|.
TGTGCCAGCAGCTTAGGAGCCTACGAGCAGTACTTC
CASSLGAYEQYF
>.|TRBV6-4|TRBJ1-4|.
TGTGCCAGCTGGCCGGGAGGGGTAAATGAAAAACTGTTTTTT
CASWPGGVNEKLFF
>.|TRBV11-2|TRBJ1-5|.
TGTGCCAGCAGCTTAGGGTCCCAGGGCAATCAGCCCCAGCATTTT
CASSLGSQGNQPQHF
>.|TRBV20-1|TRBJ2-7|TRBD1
TGCAGTGCAAAGGGGGCGAGGGAGCAGTACTTC
CSAKGAREQYF
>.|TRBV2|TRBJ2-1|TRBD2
TGTGCCGGTGGACTAGCGAGCTCCTACAATGAGCAGTTCTTC
CAGGLASSYNEQFF
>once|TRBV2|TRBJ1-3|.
TGTGCCAGCAGAACCGGGACTGCCTACTCTGGAAACACCATATATTTT
CASRTGTAYSGNTIYF
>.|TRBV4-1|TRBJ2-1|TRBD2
TGCGCCAGCAGCCAGGGAAGCGGGGGGGCCAATGAGCAGTTCTTC
CASSQGSGGANEQFF
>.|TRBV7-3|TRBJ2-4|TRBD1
TGTGCCAGCAGCTTCCGGGACAGGGCGTCTCTAGCCAAAAACATTCAGTACTTC
CASSFRDRASLAKNIQYF
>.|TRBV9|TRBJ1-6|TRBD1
TGTGCCAGCAGCGAAGGGGGCCTGGGTAGGACACCCCTCCACTTT
CASSEGGLGRTPLHF